Each of the 5 T cell receptor beta chains below was sequenced from the same sample in a study of T-cell reconstitution after alpha-beta-depleted transplantation in children. The library targeted TCRbeta and was prepared with unique molecular identifiers. One entry per CDR3 protein results from TCRdb running MiXCR on the PCR reads. The sample records almost 400,000 distinct CDR3 sequences, roughly 21% being singletons. The specimen was PBMCs from the stem cell graft donor, collected from the stem cell graft. Receptors originate from a human donor who donated a stem cell graft to a child with acute myeloid leukemia.

A note on this clonotype: A much larger clone lies one base from this, so it may be a read error. The CDR3 end shows no conserved phenylalanine or tryptophan, and so a read error is likely. The chain recombines TRBV29-1 with TRBJ1-1; D not resolved. The V gene lost 7 bases and the J gene lost 3 bases, with 15 bases spanning the gap. The length of the CDR3 is 13 residues. Germline V lookup: CDR1 SQVTM, CDR2 ANQGSEA. The CDR3 nucleotides read TGCAGCGCCTCGAAGGGCGGGTACACTGAAGCTTTCCTT. Its protein is CSASKGGYTEAFL.

A few counts support this clonotype. The chain combines TRBV12-3 or TRBV12-4 with TRBJ2-3; D may be TRBD2 (6 bases). The CDR3 sequence is 14 residues long. V was pared by 2 bases and J by 6 bases, with 12 bases between. The chain's CDR3 is CASSLSRGRDTQYF. The CDR3 bases are TGTGCCAGCAGTTTATCACGGGGGAGGGATACGCAGTATTTT.

V usage is TRBV12-3 or TRBV12-4 and J usage is TRBJ2-1; D may be TRBD2 (7 bases). Deletions cut 3 bases from V and 5 bases from J, with 14 bases between. The CDR3 contains 15 residues. In DNA, the CDR3 is TGTGCCAGCAGTTTTAGGGGGGGCGGCCACAATGAGCAGTTCTTC. Amino acids: CASSFRGGGHNEQFF.

This sequence joins TRBV6-1 and TRBJ1-1, with TRBD1 as a possible D gene (5 bases). Germline V gene sequence: CDR1 MNHNS, CDR2 SASEGT. Trimming pared 6 bases from V and 0 bases from J, leaving 14 bases between. CDR3 length: 15 amino acids. CDR3 in DNA: TGTGCCAGCAGACGGGACTCCACTTTGAACACTGAAGCTTTCTTT. This sequence encodes CASRRDSTLNTEAFF.

V is TRBV7-9 and J is TRBJ1-1, with 8 bases matching TRBD1. Germline assignment: CDR1 SEHNR and CDR2 FQNEAQ (reference sequence). The CDR3 length is 15 residues. V was pared by 7 bases and J by 5 bases, with 12 bases of the junction left unmatched. The CDR3 nucleotides read TGTGCCAGCACGAACCCAGGACAGGGTGAAACTGAAGCTTTCTTT. Translating gives CASTNPGQGETEAFF.